Sequencing of this T cell receptor (beta chain) was carried out in a study of cytomegalovirus exposure and HLA in healthy donors (dated 2017 in TCRdb). Looking at the study overall: According to an earlier analysis of 550 to 750 of the donors, about 179 million T cells yielded roughly 110 million unique TCR beta sequences and more than 250 Gb of sequence data. Besides the first cohort of some 670 subjects, a separate validation cohort made up of some 110 different subjects was used. Typing coverage differed by locus: A, B, C, DRB1 and DQB1 were typed in about 620-640 donors, DQA1 in about 500, DPA1 in over 600, and DPB1 in 450 to 490. In the later analysis, no new phenotypic data were used to find candidate immune exposures; instead, reliance was placed on TCR beta sequences and their occurrence across donors. Donor age, sex, ethnicity and CMV serostatus were compiled together with the repertoire data. Among the roughly 400 genotyped donors, approximately 76% belonged to the genetic ancestry cluster associated with self-reported Caucasian donors. Four to six DR-DQ haplotypes were handled as single units for association and clustering, since linkage in the cohort was strong. Every repertoire in the discovery cohort had been generated on one and the same sequencing platform. The study was designed to test whether signatures of past pathogen exposure could be identified by cataloging public T cell receptors. Roughly 300 gigabases of sequencing data and around 80 million unique TCR sequences made up an early release that covered several hundred HLA-typed donors. Using immunosequencing, the study profiled T cell repertoires from fewer than 700 subjects and related those repertoires to cytomegalovirus serostatus. To study patterns of TCR occurrence, a later analysis re-analyzed previously published TCR beta repertoires from around 670 donors and added high-resolution HLA genotyping. To predict cytomegalovirus infection status, the study brought together high-throughput TCR immunosequencing, statistical association of individual TCRs with disease status, and machine learning. HLA typing covered class I and class II loci at four-digit resolution. Across roughly 420 genotyped donors of the cohort, an average of about 240,000 unique TCR beta nucleotide sequences per donor were sequenced, and 15% to 20% of those sequences were non-productive. To decide whether each TCR beta V gene segment behaved as functional or pseudogenic, an earlier analysis of some 570 of the donors relied on high-throughput TCR beta sequencing. A later genetic analysis took genome-wide SNP genotypes for about 65% of the 666 donors and used that subset as a discovery cohort. Summary of the overall study and its limitations: The earlier analysis of 587 of the donors excluded around 17 rarely observed V segments, including chromosome 9 orphons, because counts were too low. In a later analysis, HLA-associated TCR beta chains showed more clonal expansion and lower generation probabilities than non-associated chains that were equally common. A total of roughly 160 TCR beta chains were listed by the study as associated with cytomegalovirus. Most TCR sequences were seen in very few donors, while some public TCRs were found in many individuals. A further reported finding was that TCR beta sequences accurately predicted the HLA-A and HLA-B alleles for most subjects in the first cohort. Correlated functional status among segregating V segments might reflect linkage disequilibrium, but an unknown experimental factor could not be ruled out. In a later genetic analysis, fewer N-insertions in productive TCRs were reported among donors in an Asian-associated ancestry cluster than the roughly 700-donor mean. The sequencing pipeline was judged likely to have produced a cluster of highly shared sequence variants as a technical artifact. An earlier analysis of approximately 530 of the donors showed that most TCR beta V segments appeared in productive rearrangements either about 90% or about 30% of the time, which broadly matched IMGT annotations. In a later analysis, most CMV-associated TCR beta chains were found to appear HLA-restricted, with HLA associations seemingly driven largely by CMV exposure. In a later genetic analysis, a missense DCLRE1C variant was associated with V-gene and J-gene trimming of TCR beta chains, and the association was replicated in an independent cohort. Presence/absence analyses assumed roughly uniform sequencing depth across donors, an assumption that may not hold. Immune exposure information for the cohort was limited to CMV serostatus. Because the 87-base-pair reads could not distinguish some IMGT-functional V segments, including TRBV6-2 and TRBV6-3, those segments were excluded. In a later analysis, TCR association rates were found to vary across HLA loci, with the most associated TCRs seen for DRB1 alleles and the fewest for HLA-C alleles. HLA typing was unavailable for some donors at each locus, so association tests used only the typed subset. When HLA alleles, especially DR and DQ, strongly co-occurred, attributing TCR associations to individual alleles was difficult. This cohort had only TCR beta chains sequenced, and the lack of alpha or paired-chain data limited which features could be detected. In a later analysis, 15,000 to 20,000 TCR beta sequences were associated with specific HLA alleles at a false discovery rate of 0.05. Several of the top co-occurrence clusters appeared to be linked to parvovirus B19, influenza, CMV and Epstein-Barr virus, according to a later analysis. The authors suggested that the approach could potentially be extended to other disease states and immunological phenotypes. A few of the identified cytomegalovirus-associated TCR beta chains were confirmed in vitro to be specific for cytomegalovirus antigens. In both the original and validation cohorts, the classifier was reported to diagnose cytomegalovirus status with high specificity and sensitivity.

Measured from the cysteine to the phenylalanine, the CDR3 is 14 residues long. CDR1 is given as SGHRS and CDR2 as YFSETQ, both from the germline V gene. Receptor amplification or capture employed the immunoSEQ multiplex PCR assay. A mixture of 60 forward primers for TCR Vbeta segments and 13 reverse primers for TCR Jbeta segments was used in the multiplex PCR. The CDR3 region of rearranged TCR beta genes was amplified from genomic DNA by a multiplex PCR assay. Amplified TCR beta libraries were sequenced as 87-base-pair reads on the Illumina HiSeq System. In the paper's pipeline: A later analysis counted about 76 million unique TCR beta chains across the 640 or so repertoires, and some 11 million of these chains were shared by at least two donors. A nearest-neighbor algorithm error-corrected the raw reads and collapsed the reads into unique sequences, merging closely related sequences to remove PCR and sequencing errors. Alignment of CDR3 sequences to IMGT reference sequences was used to assign V, D and J gene segments. For a sequence to be retained, a match of at least six nucleotides to both a V gene segment and a J gene segment was required. Rearrangements were called productive when the CDR3 lacked stop codons and stayed in frame with V and J; all others were non-productive. Following IMGT convention, CDR3 was defined as the stretch from the second conserved V-encoded cysteine up to the conserved J-encoded phenylalanine. The earlier analysis of about 610 of the donors excluded any sequence lacking an unambiguous match to a single V gene segment. An earlier analysis of around 600 of the donors classified V segments as functional when productive rearrangements were above 56.7% and as segregating when the standard deviation between donors was above 5%. A statistical classification framework was developed to diagnose cytomegalovirus status using the catalog of TCR beta chain sequences. V and J gene assignment, in a later analysis, came from comparing TCR nucleotide sequences with IMGT/GENE-DB human TR gene sequences. In a later analysis, CDR3 sequences and most-parsimonious VDJ recombination scenarios were assigned using the TCRdist pipeline. In a later analysis, each TCR beta chain was defined by its CDR3 amino acid sequence together with its V-gene family, and reads without a unique V-gene family were excluded. To address suspected cross-contamination and a sequencing artifact, a later analysis removed over 500 highly shared, low-generation-probability nucleotide sequences. In a later analysis, a clonal expansion index was calculated for each public chain from normalized within-repertoire ranks of inferred template counts. Generation probabilities in a later analysis came from a VDJ recombination model fitted to out-of-frame rearrangements, and those results were checked against IGoR. In a later analysis, TCR-TCR, TCR-HLA and TCR-CMV co-occurrence was scored with hypergeometric tests, and a repertoire-size bias correction was applied to TCR pairs. False discovery rates were estimated in a later analysis by permuting HLA or CMV assignments 20 times. In a later analysis, co-occurring TCRs were grouped using DBSCAN, with TCRdist sequence similarity added in when clustering inside HLA-allele-positive subsets. Co-occurrence clustering excluded repertoires with fewer than 30,000 or more than 120,000 public chains, plus five with anomalous nucleotide sharing. Not all clones reach the TCRdb copy of this immuneACCESS table, which keeps in-frame sequences only. Checked studies attribute under half of the gap to unresolved V genes and leave the rest unexplained. V and J calls and clone size come straight from that table; D and trimming were deduced from the DNA. The sample table gives fewer than 200,000 clones. The ten top clones hold approximately 6.5% of the sample.

The cohort comprised 710 or so healthy bone marrow donors. All cohort members were sampled while nominally healthy, although unrecorded immune exposures were likely present. The donor tested CMV seronegative and was one of the 352 seronegative cohort members. Every donor gave a peripheral blood sample, and the peripheral blood mononuclear cells from that sample were used for TCR beta sequencing. Genomic DNA extraction from the blood cell samples was performed with the Qiagen DNeasy Blood Extraction Kit. Regarding this clone: What this receptor recognizes is not known. The DNA is left out, because the CDR3 cannot be placed on it with certainty; the CDR3 is given as TCRdb lists it.

This sequence originates from a man younger than 40 in good health and CMV-seronegative. The V gene is TRBV5-1 and the J gene is TRBJ2-5; TRBD1 reflects the table's D call only, with no check against the DNA. Source material: PBMCs. CDR3 region: CASSFGPGEETQYF.